This T cell receptor (beta chain) was captured by sequencing in a study of T cell repertoires in cytomegalovirus infection (dated by TCRdb to the late 2010s). Looking at the study overall: Alongside well-studied HLA-B-restricted epitopes, the peptide stimulations were aimed at recently identified HLA-C-restricted CMV epitopes, whose presentation resists viral immunomodulation. Because public TCR beta signatures pointed to carriage of CMV infection together with the matching HLA type, the HLA type of each donor mattered for the analysis. Study-level results and caveats: Carriers of CMV infection plus the relevant HLA type were discriminated by the cumulative frequency of public TCR beta family members in the study cohort and in an independent 352-donor cohort. The ex vivo response was dominated by HLA-C-restricted CMV-specific TCR beta clonotypes, which also provided the single most frequent clonotype in two of eight donors.

This clonotype was observed a few times. It lacks a known antigen. Per-base qualities were not stored, and no clone one base away is much larger. The sample was run on an Illumina HiSeq 1500. TCRdb took the public reads, trimmed them with fastp at Q25, ran MiXCR for clone calling and kept in-frame beta chains. All rows with the same CDR3 protein become a single entry with the most common DNA and genes. The sample contains fewer than 950,000 distinct CDR3 sequences, 30% to 35% of them found a single time. The ten largest clones add up to around 12% of the sample. The treatment or condition label on this specimen signifies: in vitro stimulation with specific CMV peptide epitopes to enrich CMV-specific T cells. The germline V gene provides CDR1 MGHRA and CDR2 YSYEKL. Trimming removed 0 bases from V and 1 base from J; the gene matches leave 0 bases unexplained. Counted from cysteine to phenylalanine, this CDR3 has 17 amino acids. Just the 51-base CDR3 DNA is kept, in frame starting at base 1.

The receptor was derived from a human donor in good health (CMV status not recorded). Some clones in this sample may be carry-over from other donors' samples. The chain is made from TRBV4-1 and TRBJ2-6; 10 bases in the junction line up with TRBD1. The sequencing used cultured CD8+ T cells from PBMCs, collected from culture after CMV antigen stimulation. The CDR3 is CASSQEDRGSGANVLTF. The DNA reads TGCGCCAGCAGCCAAGAGGACAGGGGGTCTGGGGCCAACGTCCTGACTTTC.